These 14 T cell receptor beta chains share one sample of origin, sequenced in a study of blood T cell repertoires in COVID-19 (dated by TCRdb to the early 2020s). The protocol used for the library was the immunoSEQ multiplex PCR assay. In its TCRdb copy, this immuneACCESS table keeps in-frame sequences only and misses some clones. Where compared with another copy, unresolved V genes explain less than half of these, and the others have no known cause. The sample records 200,000 to 300,000 clones, roughly nine tenths of which are singletons. Roughly 3.1% of the sample comes from the top ten. The sample consisted of peripheral blood. The receptors were gathered from a man younger than 30 with active or convalescent COVID-19.

As concerns this clone: One junction end does not reproduce the germline sequence, and a read error may be involved. The chain carries TRBV19 and TRBJ2-1; TRBD2 might be the D (5 bases). Germline loops: CDR1 LNHDA, CDR2 SQIVND (reference sequence). CDR3 length: 14 amino acids. CDR3 DNA sequence: TGTGCCAGTAGTGAGTTGCTAGCCGCCGGAGTTTGGGTCTTC. Protein: CASSELLAAGVWVF.

This clone was counted once. CDR3 DNA sequence: TGTGCCAGTAGTGAGCAGGGCCGGGAGCCCCAGCATTTT. Translated, it gives CASSEQGREPQHF. The V call is TRBV19, the J call TRBJ1-5; tentative D call: TRBD1 (5 bases). The V end lost 5 bases, the J end lost 8 bases, and 13 bases lay between the germline ends. In germline, CDR1 is LNHDA, CDR2 SQIVND (reference sequence). The CDR3 runs to 13 residues.

The V call is TRBV12-5, the J call TRBJ1-1; D possibly corresponds to TRBD1 (6 bases). Looked up from germline, CDR1 is LGHNT and CDR2 is FRNRAP. The CDR3 totals 15 residues. V lost 4 bases, J lost 0 bases, and 12 bases lay in between. The CDR3 DNA reads as TGTGCTAGTGGTTCGAGGTGGGACATGAACACTGAAGCTTTCTTT. It codes for CASGSRWDMNTEAFF.

The rearrangement links TRBV4-3 to TRBJ2-7, with D possibly TRBD2 on 6 matching bases. The V end lost 4 bases, the J end lost 6 bases, and 16 bases lay between the germline ends. CDR1 LGHNA and CDR2 YSLEER come from the germline V gene. CDR3 size: 14 residues. CDR3 nucleotides: TGCGCCAGCAGCCGTAGACTAGTCAAAGGCGAGCAGTACTTC. Its translation: CASSRRLVKGEQYF.

V is TRBV3-1 (or the pseudogene TRBV3-2) and J is TRBJ2-1; D call uncertain. The germline V gene encodes CDR1 LGHDT and CDR2 YNNKEL (reference sequence). The CDR3 sequence is 13 residues long. Deletions cut 0 bases from V and 9 bases from J, with 9 bases between. The CDR3 loop is CASSQDLPTEQFF. The CDR3, as DNA: TGTGCCAGCAGCCAAGATTTGCCTACTGAGCAGTTCTTC.

This clone was seen more than once but under ten times. The chain carries TRBV9 and TRBJ1-1, with TRBD1 matching over 7 bases. The CDR3 is 14 amino acids. V lost 4 bases and J lost 2; bases outside the gene matches: 5. The germline V gene encodes CDR1 SGDLS and CDR2 YYNGEE. The CDR3 DNA is TGTGCCAGCAGCATCAGGGGGTCAAACACTGAAGCTTTCTTT. Its translation is CASSIRGSNTEAFF.

V and J are TRBV11-3 and TRBJ2-1; D gene uncertain. The V gene lost 4 bases and the J gene lost 2 bases, with 12 bases spanning the gap. CDR1 and CDR2 (germline): SGHNT, YENEEA. The CDR3 covers 15 residues. CDR3 amino acids: CASSYPGLPYNEQFF. The CDR3, as DNA: TGTGCCAGCAGCTACCCGGGTCTACCCTACAATGAGCAGTTCTTC.

This clone has only one observation. The gene calls are TRBV29-1 and TRBJ1-2; D uncertain. The V end lost 0 bases, the J end lost 4 bases, and 21 bases lay between the germline ends. The CDR3 contains 17 residues. Germline assignment: CDR1 SQVTM and CDR2 ANQGSEA. The CDR3 protein is CSVEDNNRSPEGYGYTF. The CDR3 DNA follows: TGCAGCGTTGAAGATAATAACAGATCCCCAGAGGGCTATGGCTACACCTTC.

J is TRBJ2-7 and V is TRBV30, with 8 nucleotides matching TRBD1. Per germline, CDR1 GTSNPN and CDR2 SVGIG (reference sequence). This CDR3 has 13 residues. V trimming: 2 bases; J trimming: 9 bases; junction bases outside the gene matches: 9. CDR3 residues: CAWSPSTGAVQYF. The CDR3 region has the DNA TGTGCCTGGAGTCCCTCGACAGGGGCGGTGCAGTACTTC. Looking up the rest from reference TRBV30 and TRBJ2-7 gives the full variable domain: SQTIHQWPATLVQPVGSPLSLECTVEGTSNPNLYWYRQAAGRGLQLLFYSVGIGQISSEVPQNLSASRPQDRQFILSSKKLLLSDSGFYLCAWSPSTGAVQYFGPGTRLTVT.

This chain uses TRBV6-6 with TRBJ2-3, with no clear D. The CDR3 loop spans 12 amino acids. The germline V and J ends were trimmed by 2 bases and 6 bases, with 6 bases remaining between them. In germline, CDR1 is MNHNY, CDR2 SVGAGI (reference sequence). Written as DNA, the CDR3 is TGTGCCAGCAGTTACCTACAGGATACGCAGTATTTT. Protein sequence: CASSYLQDTQYF.

This clone has just a few counts. The chain employs TRBV6-1 and TRBJ1-3, with 10 bases lining up with TRBD1. Looked up from germline, CDR1 is MNHNS and CDR2 is SASEGT. With V trimmed by 2 bases and J by 1 base, 11 bases remained unmatched. This CDR3 has 19 amino acids. The CDR3 DNA is TGTGCCAGCAGTGAATACTCCGGGACAGGGGACCCATCTGGAAACACCATATATTTT. This sequence encodes CASSEYSGTGDPSGNTIYF.

V usage is TRBV30 and J usage is TRBJ2-2; 9 bases are a match to TRBD1. V gave up 4 bases and J gave up 3 bases; unmatched junction bases: 12. This CDR3 region has 17 residues. CDR1 GTSNPN and CDR2 SVGIG come from the germline V gene (reference sequence). The CDR3 here is CAWISRWGQGYTGELFF. The CDR3 nucleotides read TGTGCCTGGATTAGTCGGTGGGGACAGGGATACACCGGGGAGCTGTTTTTT.

V gene TRBV5-4 combines with J gene TRBJ1-3; no definite D call. The CDR3 runs to 15 residues. The V gene's germline CDR1 is SGHNT and CDR2 YYREEE (reference sequence). V was shortened by 4 bases and J by 0 bases, with 11 bases between the two germline ends. CDR3 residues: CASSDGIYSGNTIYF. The CDR3 DNA sequence: TGTGCCAGCAGCGACGGGATTTACTCTGGAAACACCATATATTTT.

The rearrangement joins TRBV5-6 to TRBJ2-3, with TRBD2 matching 14 bases. Losses at the gene ends were 4 bases for V and 2 bases for J; bases not matched to a gene: 12. The CDR3 sequence is 19 residues long. Germline CDR1 is SGHDT and CDR2 is YYEEEE. CDR3 protein: CASSDRLAGGLVNTDTQYF. The CDR3 DNA is TGTGCCAGCAGCGATCGACTAGCGGGAGGGCTCGTTAACACAGATACGCAGTATTTT.